The source of this T cell receptor beta chain is a study of blood T cell repertoires in COVID-19. This CDR3 has 16 residues. Trimming took 2 bases from V and 0 from J, leaving 11 bases between them. The V gene's germline CDR1 is MNHEY and CDR2 SMNVEV (reference sequence). Only in-frame clones appear in the TCRdb table, and some are missing; sequencing was by immunoSEQ multiplex PCR. The sample yields about 64,000 clones, over 75% seen once. Sequencing input: peripheral blood. The origin of this receptor is a man in his 70s with acute or convalescent COVID-19. This chain joins TRBV27 and TRBJ1-5; the D gene is possibly TRBD1 (5 bases). The CDR3 DNA reads TGTGCCAGCAGTTTACAGGACACCGATAGCAATCAGCCCCAGCATTTT. It encodes CASSLQDTDSNQPQHF.